This TCR beta chain appears in the sequencing data of a study of beta chain features in type 1 diabetes. Sequenced material consisted of expressed TCRB transcripts (all of the isolated RNA was reverse transcribed). This table comes from immunoSEQ multiplex PCR, and its TCRdb copy is limited to in-frame clones, with some not included. Among under 95,000 clones listed, around a third were seen once. Trimming took 5 bases from V and 7 from J, leaving 18 bases between them. From germline, CDR1 is SGHTA and CDR2 FQGNSA. The CDR3 is made up of 15 amino acids. Sequenced sample: stem cell memory CD4+ T cells from blood. The genes are TRBV7-2 and TRBJ1-5; perhaps TRBD1 as D (5 bases). The TCR sequence derives from a woman younger than 30 in good health. This chain's CDR3 is CASSPDSTEGQPQHF. The DNA for the CDR3 is TGTGCCAGCAGCCCTGACAGTACGGAGGGACAGCCCCAGCATTTT.